This paragraph covers one T cell receptor (beta chain) sequence. Antigen specificity is unknown. V was trimmed by 0 bases and J by 6 bases, leaving 6 bases between them. This CDR3 is 12 amino acids long. Germline V gene data show CDR1 as MGHRA and CDR2 as YSYEKL. MiXCR, run by TCRdb on the 5' RACE reads, gives a single entry per CDR3 protein. The profile shows about 190,000 distinct CDR3 sequences, 15% to 20% of them singletons. These data belong to a study of T-cell memory formation after mild COVID-19. At the level of the study: Most TCR clusters belonged to a single donor. Study-wide results and caveats: Those CD4+ clones that contracted were mainly in CM and EM (CD8+ ones in EMRA). Memory cells collected pre-infection included some clones that later responded, suggesting cross-reactive memory joined.

Sequencing was done on a sample of PBMCs or a T cell subset sorted from them (not recorded which). This clonotype was sampled from an adult woman who had mild COVID-19 (a few samples of this study predate the infection). Cell type and time point are not known. This rearrangement joins TRBV4-1 to TRBJ2-7, with D uncertain. The CDR3 protein is CASSQDWGEQYF. CDR3 nucleotide sequence: TGCGCCAGCAGCCAAGATTGGGGCGAGCAGTACTTC.